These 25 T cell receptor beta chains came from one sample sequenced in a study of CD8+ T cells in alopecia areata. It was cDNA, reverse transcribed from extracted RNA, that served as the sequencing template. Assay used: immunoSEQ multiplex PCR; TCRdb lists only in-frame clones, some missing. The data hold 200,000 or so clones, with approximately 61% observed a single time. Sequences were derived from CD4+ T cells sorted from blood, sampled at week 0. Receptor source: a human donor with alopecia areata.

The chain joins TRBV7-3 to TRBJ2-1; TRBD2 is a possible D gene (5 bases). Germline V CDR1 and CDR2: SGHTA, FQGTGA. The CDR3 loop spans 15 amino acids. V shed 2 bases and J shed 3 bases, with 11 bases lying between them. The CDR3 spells CASSLSSRLYNEQFF. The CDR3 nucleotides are TGTGCCAGCAGCTTATCTAGCCGACTCTACAATGAGCAGTTCTTC.

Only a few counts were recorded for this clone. CDR3: CSVELGNEKLFF. The CDR3 DNA is TGCAGCGTTGAATTGGGGAATGAAAAACTGTTTTTT. The J gene is TRBJ1-4, the V gene TRBV29-1; no reliable D call. The germline V gene encodes CDR1 SQVTM and CDR2 ANQGSEA. Trimming took off 2 bases at V and 5 bases at J, with 6 bases between the two ends. CDR3 length: 12 residues.

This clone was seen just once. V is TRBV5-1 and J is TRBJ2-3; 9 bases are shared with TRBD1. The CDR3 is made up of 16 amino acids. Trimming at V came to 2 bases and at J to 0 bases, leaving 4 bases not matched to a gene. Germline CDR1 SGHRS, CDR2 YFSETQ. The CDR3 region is CASSFDRGTSTDTQYF. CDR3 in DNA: TGCGCCAGCAGCTTTGACAGGGGGACTAGCACAGATACGCAGTATTTT.

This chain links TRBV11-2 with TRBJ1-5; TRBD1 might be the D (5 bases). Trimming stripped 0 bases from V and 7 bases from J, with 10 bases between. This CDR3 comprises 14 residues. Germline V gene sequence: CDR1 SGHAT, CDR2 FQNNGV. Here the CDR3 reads CASSLEGVSQPQHF. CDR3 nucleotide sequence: TGTGCCAGCAGCTTAGAAGGGGTCAGCCAGCCCCAGCATTTT.

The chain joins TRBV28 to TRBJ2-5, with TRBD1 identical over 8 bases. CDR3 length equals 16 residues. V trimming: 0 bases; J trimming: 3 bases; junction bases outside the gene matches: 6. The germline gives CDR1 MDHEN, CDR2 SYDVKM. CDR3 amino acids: CASSLWWLDREETQYF. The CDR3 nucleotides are TGTGCCAGCAGTTTATGGTGGTTGGACAGGGAAGAGACCCAGTACTTC.

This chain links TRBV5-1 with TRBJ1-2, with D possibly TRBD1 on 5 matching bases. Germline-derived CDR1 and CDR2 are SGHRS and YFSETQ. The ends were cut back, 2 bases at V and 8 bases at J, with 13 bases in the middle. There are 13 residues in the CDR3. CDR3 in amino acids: CASSFSGRPGYTF. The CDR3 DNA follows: TGCGCCAGCAGCTTCTCGGGACGGCCCGGCTACACCTTC.

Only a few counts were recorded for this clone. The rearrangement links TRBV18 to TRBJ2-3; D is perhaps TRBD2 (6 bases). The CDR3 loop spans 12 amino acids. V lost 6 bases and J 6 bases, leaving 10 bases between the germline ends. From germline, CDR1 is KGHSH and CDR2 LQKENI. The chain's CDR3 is CASSREMDTQYF. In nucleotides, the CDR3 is TGTGCCAGCTCCCGGGAGATGGATACGCAGTATTTT.

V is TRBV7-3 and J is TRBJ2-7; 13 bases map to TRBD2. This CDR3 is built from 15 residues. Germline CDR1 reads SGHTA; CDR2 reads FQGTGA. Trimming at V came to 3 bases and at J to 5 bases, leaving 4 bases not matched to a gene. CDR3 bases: TGTGCCAGCAGCTTGGGGACTAGCGGGATCAACGAGCAGTACTTC. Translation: CASSLGTSGINEQYF.

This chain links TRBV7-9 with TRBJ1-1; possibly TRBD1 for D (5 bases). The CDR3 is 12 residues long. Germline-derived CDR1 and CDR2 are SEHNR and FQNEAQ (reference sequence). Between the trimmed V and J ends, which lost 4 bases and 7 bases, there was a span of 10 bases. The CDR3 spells CASSSMGHEAFF. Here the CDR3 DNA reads TGTGCCAGCAGCTCCATGGGGCATGAAGCTTTCTTT.

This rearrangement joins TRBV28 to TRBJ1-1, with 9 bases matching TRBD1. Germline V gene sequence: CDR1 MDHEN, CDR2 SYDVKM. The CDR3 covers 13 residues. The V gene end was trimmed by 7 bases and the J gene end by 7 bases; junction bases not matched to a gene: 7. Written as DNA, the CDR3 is TGTGCCAGCAAAACACAGGGGGCCCGTGAAGCTTTCTTT. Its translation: CASKTQGAREAFF.

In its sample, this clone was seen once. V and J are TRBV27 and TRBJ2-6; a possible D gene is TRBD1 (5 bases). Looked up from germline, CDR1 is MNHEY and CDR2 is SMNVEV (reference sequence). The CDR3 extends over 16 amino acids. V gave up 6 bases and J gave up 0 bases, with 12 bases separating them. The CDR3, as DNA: TGTGCCAGCAGCTATGACAGTAGCTCTGGGGCCAACGTCCTGACTTTC. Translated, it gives CASSYDSSSGANVLTF.

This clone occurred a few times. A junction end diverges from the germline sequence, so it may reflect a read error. The CDR3 sequence is CSVEDQSGRNF. CDR3 coding DNA: TGCAGCGTTGAAGACCAGAGCGGGAGGAACTTC. This chain links TRBV29-1 with TRBJ2-5; 9 bases are a match to TRBD2. This CDR3 spans 11 amino acids. Germline CDR1 is SQVTM and CDR2 is ANQGSEA.

CDR3 DNA: TGTGCCAGCAGCTTTAGACAGGGCAAAGAGACCCAGTACTTC. Protein sequence: CASSFRQGKETQYF. The chain joins TRBV11-2 to TRBJ2-5, with TRBD1 matching 7 bases. The CDR3 length is 14 residues. Germline-derived CDR1 and CDR2 are SGHAT and FQNNGV. V lost 3 bases, J lost 3 bases, and 4 bases stayed unmatched.

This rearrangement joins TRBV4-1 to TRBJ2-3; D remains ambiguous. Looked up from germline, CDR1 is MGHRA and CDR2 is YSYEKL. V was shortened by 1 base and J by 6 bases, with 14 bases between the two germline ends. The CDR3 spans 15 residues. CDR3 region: CASSQGPRRFDTQYF. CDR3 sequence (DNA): TGCGCCAGCAGCCAAGGGCCGCGTAGATTTGATACGCAGTATTTT.

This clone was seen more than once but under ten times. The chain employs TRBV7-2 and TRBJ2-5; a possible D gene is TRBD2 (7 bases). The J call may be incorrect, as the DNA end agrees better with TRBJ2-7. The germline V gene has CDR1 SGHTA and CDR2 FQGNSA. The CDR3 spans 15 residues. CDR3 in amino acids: CASSFHGGRSYEQYF. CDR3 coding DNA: TGTGCCAGCAGCTTTCACGGGGGGCGGTCCTACGAGCAGTACTTC.

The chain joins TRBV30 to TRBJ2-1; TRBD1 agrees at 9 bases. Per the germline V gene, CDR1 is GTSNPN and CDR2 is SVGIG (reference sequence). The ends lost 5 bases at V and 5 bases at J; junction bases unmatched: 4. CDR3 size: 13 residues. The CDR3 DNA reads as TGTGCCTGGGGGACAGGGTTAGACAATGAGCAGTTCTTC. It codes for CAWGTGLDNEQFF.

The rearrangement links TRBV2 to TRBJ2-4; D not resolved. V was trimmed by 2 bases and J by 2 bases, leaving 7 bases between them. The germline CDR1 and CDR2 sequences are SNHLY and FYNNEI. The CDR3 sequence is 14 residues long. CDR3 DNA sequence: TGTGCCAGCAGTGAATTGGGAACCAAAAACATTCAGTACTTC. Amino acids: CASSELGTKNIQYF.

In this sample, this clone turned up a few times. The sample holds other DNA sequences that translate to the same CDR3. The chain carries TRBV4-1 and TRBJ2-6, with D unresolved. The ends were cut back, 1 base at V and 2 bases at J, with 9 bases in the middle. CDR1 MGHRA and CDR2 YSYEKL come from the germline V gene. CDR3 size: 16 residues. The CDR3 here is CASSQVGVAGANVLTF. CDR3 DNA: TGCGCCAGCAGCCAAGTGGGTGTGGCTGGGGCCAACGTCCTGACTTTC.

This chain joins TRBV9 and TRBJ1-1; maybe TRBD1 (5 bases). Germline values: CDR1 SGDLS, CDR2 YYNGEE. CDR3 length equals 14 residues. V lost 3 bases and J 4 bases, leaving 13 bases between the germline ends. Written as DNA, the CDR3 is TGTGCCAGCAGCGACGCAGGGTGGAGCACTGAAGCTTTCTTT. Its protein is CASSDAGWSTEAFF.

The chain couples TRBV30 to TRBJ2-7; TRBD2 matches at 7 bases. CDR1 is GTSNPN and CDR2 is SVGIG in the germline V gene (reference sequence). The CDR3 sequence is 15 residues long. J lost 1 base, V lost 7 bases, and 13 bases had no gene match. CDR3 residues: CAYTPALASSYEQYF. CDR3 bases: TGTGCCTACACACCCGCACTAGCGAGTTCCTACGAGCAGTACTTC.

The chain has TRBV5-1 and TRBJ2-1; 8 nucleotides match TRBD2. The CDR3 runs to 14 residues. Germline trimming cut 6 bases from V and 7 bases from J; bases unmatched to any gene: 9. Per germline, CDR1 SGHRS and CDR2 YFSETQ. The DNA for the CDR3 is TGCGCCAGCACACGGGGGGGCCATGAGAATGAGCAGTTCTTC. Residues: CASTRGGHENEQFF.

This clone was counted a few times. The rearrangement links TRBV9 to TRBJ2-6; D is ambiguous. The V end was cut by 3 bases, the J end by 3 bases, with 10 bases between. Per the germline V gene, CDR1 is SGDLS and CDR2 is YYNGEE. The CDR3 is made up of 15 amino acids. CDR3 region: CASSGPRSGANVLTF. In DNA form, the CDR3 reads TGTGCCAGCAGCGGCCCCCGAAGTGGGGCCAACGTCCTGACTTTC.

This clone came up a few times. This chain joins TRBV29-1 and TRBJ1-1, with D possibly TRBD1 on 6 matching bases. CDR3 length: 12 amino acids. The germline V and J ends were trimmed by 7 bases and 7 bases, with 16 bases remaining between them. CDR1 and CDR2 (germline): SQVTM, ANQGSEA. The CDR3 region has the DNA TGCAGCGCCCGACAGGAGGCGGGTGAAGCTTTCTTT. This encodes CSARQEAGEAFF.

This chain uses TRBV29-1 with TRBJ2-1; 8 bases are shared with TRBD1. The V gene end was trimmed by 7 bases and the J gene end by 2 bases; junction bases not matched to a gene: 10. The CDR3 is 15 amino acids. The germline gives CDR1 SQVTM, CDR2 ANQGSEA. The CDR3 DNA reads TGCAGCGCCTGGGATCCGGGACAGGCCTACAATGAGCAGTTCTTC. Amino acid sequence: CSAWDPGQAYNEQFF.

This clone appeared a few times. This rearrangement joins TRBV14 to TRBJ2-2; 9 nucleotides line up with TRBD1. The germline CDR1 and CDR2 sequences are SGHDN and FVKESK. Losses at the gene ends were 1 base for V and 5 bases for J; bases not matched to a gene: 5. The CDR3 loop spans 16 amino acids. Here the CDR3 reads CASSQVSGQGTGELFF. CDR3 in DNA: TGTGCCAGCAGCCAAGTTTCCGGACAGGGGACCGGGGAGCTGTTTTTT. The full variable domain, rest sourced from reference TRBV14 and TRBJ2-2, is EAGVTQFPSHSVIEKGQTVTLRCDPISGHDNLYWYRRVMGKEIKFLLHFVKESKQDESGMPNNRFLAERTGGTYSTLKVQPAELEDSGVYFCASSQVSGQGTGELFFGEGSRLTVL.